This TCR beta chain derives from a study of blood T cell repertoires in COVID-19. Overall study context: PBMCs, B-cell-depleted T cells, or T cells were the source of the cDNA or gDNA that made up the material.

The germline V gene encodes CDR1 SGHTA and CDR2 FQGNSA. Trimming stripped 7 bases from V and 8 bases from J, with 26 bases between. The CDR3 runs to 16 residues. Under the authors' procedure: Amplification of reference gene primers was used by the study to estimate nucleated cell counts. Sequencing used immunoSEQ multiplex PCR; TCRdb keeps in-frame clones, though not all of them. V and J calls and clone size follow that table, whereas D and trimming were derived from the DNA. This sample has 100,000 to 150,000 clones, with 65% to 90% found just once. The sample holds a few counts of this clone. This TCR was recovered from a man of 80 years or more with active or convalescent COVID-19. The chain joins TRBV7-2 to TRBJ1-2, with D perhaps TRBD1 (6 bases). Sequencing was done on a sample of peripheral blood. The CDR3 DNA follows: TGTGCCAGCATCGCCCAGGGAGGGGGGGGCCGTCTGGGCTACACCTTC. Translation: CASIAQGGGGRLGYTF.